This TCR beta chain emerged from a study of blood T cell repertoires in COVID-19. V shed 1 base and J 6 bases; nucleotides not matched to a gene: 3. The CDR3 sequence is 15 residues long. The germline V gene encodes CDR1 SGHRS and CDR2 YFSETQ. Repertoires were generated with immunoSEQ multiplex PCR, while TCRdb's copy carries only in-frame clones and drops some. The table includes roughly 160,000 clones, approximately 90% detected once. The sample taken for sequencing was peripheral blood. The receptor comes from a man in his fifties or sixties with acute or convalescent COVID-19. The chain links TRBV5-1 to TRBJ2-2, with 10 bases matching TRBD2. The CDR3 sequence is CASSLPSGSAGELFF. As DNA, the CDR3 is TGCGCCAGCAGCTTGCCTAGCGGGAGCGCCGGGGAGCTGTTTTTT.